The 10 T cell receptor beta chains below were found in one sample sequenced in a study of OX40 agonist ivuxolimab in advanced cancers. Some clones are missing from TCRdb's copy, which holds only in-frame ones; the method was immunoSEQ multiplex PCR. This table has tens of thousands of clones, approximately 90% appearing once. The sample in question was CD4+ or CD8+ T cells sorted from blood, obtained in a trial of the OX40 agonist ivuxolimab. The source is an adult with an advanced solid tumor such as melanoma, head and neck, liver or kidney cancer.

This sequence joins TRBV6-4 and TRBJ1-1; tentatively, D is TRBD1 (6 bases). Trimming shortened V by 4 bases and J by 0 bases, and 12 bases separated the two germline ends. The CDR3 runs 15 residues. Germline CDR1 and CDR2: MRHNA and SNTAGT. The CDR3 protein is CASSVPRGMNTEAFF. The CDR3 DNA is TGTGCCAGCAGTGTACCCAGGGGCATGAACACTGAAGCTTTCTTT.

Here the CDR3 DNA reads TGTGCCTGGAGTGCCCGGGCAGGGTCTAGCAATCAGCCCCAGCATTTT. It is translated as CAWSARAGSSNQPQHF. V gene TRBV30 combines with J gene TRBJ1-5; tentative D call: TRBD1 (5 bases). This CDR3 has 16 amino acids. Germline lookup yields CDR1 GTSNPN and CDR2 SVGIG (reference sequence). With 1 base removed from V and 0 bases from J, the gap between germline ends came to 13 bases.

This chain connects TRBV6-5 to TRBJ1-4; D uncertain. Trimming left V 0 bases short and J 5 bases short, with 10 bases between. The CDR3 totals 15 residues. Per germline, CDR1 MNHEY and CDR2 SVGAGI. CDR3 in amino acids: CASSYSELQNEKLFF. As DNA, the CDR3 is TGTGCCAGCAGTTACTCGGAACTGCAGAATGAAAAACTGTTTTTT.

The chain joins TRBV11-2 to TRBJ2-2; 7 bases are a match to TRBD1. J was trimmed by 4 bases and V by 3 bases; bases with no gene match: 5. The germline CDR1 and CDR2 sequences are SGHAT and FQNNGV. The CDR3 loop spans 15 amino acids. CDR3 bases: TGTGCCAGCAGCTTGTACAGGGGTAGCACCGGGGAGCTGTTTTTT. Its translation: CASSLYRGSTGELFF.

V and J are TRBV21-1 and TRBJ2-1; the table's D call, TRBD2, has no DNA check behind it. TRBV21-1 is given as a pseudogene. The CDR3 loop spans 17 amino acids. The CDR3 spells CASSKDEGTSDYNEQFF. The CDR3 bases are TGTGCCAGCAGCAAAGACGAGGGGACTAGCGACTACAATGAGCAGTTCTTC.

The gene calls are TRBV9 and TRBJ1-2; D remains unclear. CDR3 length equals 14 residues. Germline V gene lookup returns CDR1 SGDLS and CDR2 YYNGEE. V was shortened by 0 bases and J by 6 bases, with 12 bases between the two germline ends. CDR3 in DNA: TGTGCCAGCAGCGTAGCAGAGGGCGCGAATGGCTACACCTTC. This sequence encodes CASSVAEGANGYTF.

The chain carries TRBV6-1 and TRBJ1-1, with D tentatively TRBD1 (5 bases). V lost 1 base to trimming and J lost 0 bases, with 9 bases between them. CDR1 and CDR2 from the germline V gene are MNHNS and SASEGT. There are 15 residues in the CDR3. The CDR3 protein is CASSEEDRLNTEAFF. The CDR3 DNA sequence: TGTGCCAGCAGTGAAGAAGACAGATTGAACACTGAAGCTTTCTTT.

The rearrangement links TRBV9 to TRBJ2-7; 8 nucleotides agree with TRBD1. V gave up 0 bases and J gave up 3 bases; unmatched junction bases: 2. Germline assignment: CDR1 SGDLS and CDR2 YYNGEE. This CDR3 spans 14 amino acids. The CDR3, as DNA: TGTGCCAGCAGCGTAGGAGGGACAGGCTACGAGCAGTACTTC. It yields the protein CASSVGGTGYEQYF.

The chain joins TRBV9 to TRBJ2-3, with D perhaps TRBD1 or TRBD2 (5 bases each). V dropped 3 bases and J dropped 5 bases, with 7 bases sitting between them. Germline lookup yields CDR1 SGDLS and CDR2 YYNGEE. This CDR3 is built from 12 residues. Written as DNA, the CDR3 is TGTGCCAGCAGCGGGGACGGAGATACGCAGTATTTT. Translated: CASSGDGDTQYF.

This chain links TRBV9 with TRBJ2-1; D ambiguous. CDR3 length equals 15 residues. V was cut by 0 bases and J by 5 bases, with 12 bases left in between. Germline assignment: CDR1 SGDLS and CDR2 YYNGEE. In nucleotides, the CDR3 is TGTGCCAGCAGCGTAGAGCCAGCGAGCCACAATGAGCAGTTCTTC. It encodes CASSVEPASHNEQFF. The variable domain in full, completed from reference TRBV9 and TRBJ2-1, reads DSGVTQTPKHLITATGQRVTLRCSPRSGDLSVYWYQQSLDQGLQFLIQYYNGEERAKGNILERFSAQQFPDLHSELNLSSLELGDSALYFCASSVEPASHNEQFFGPGTRLTVL.